Below are 8 T cell receptor beta chains sequenced from a single sample in a study of naive and memory T cell subsets. Two oligonucleotides, mixed equimolar, formed the beta constant-region primer covering TRBC1 and TRBC2. The ligated cDNA underwent four PCR rounds using SP2 and nested alpha and beta constant-region primers. TCRdb redid the calling of the UMI-ligation and nested PCR reads with MiXCR, one entry per CDR3 protein. The sample gives about 1,400 distinct CDR3 sequences, around 7% of which show up once; approximately 86% is in the top ten. The sample taken for sequencing was CD8+ TEMRA cells from blood. Subset: effector memory re-expressing CD45RA, CD45RA+ CD27-. These receptors came from a human donor in good health.

There are many counts of this clonotype. V and J are TRBV7-9 and TRBJ1-6, with D unresolved. This CDR3 contains 11 residues. V was trimmed by 6 bases and J by 10 bases, leaving 7 bases between them. Looked up from germline, CDR1 is SEHNR and CDR2 is FQNEAQ (reference sequence). CDR3 loop: CASRSDSPLHF. CDR3 bases: TGTGCCAGCAGGTCCGACTCACCCCTCCACTTT.

The chain combines TRBV28 with TRBJ2-7, with D unclear. The germline V and J ends were trimmed by 5 bases and 2 bases, with 13 bases remaining between them. Germline-derived CDR1 and CDR2 are MDHEN and SYDVKM. The CDR3 length is 14 residues. CDR3 loop: CASSANYLAYEQYF. The DNA for the CDR3 is TGTGCCAGCAGTGCCAACTACTTGGCCTACGAGCAGTACTTC.

The rearrangement joins TRBV6-5 to TRBJ2-1; 13 nucleotides line up with TRBD2. Germline-derived CDR1 and CDR2 are MNHEY and SVGAGI. V lost 1 base, J lost 5 bases, and 5 bases stayed unmatched. CDR3 size: 17 residues. CDR3 nucleotide sequence: TGTGCCAGCAGTTACTTCGCAACTAGCGGGAGGGACAATGAGCAGTTCTTC. Protein product: CASSYFATSGRDNEQFF.

In this sample, this clonotype turned up a few times. This chain uses TRBV25-1 with TRBJ2-7; D gene uncertain. The CDR3 totals 10 residues. V was trimmed by 8 bases and J by 4 bases, leaving 6 bases between them. Germline CDR1 MGHDK, CDR2 SYGVNS. CDR3 nucleotide sequence: TGTGCCAGCGGGTTATACGAGCAGTACTTC. Encoded protein: CASGLYEQYF.

This clonotype is categorized as medium-sized. This chain uses TRBV6-1 with TRBJ1-5; perhaps TRBD1 as D (6 bases). The V end lost 8 bases, the J end lost 3 bases, and 11 bases lay between the germline ends. The CDR3 is 13 residues long. CDR1 MNHNS and CDR2 SASEGT come from the germline V gene. Here the CDR3 DNA reads TGTGCCAGCCAGACAGGCGACAATCAGCCCCAGCATTTT. Protein sequence: CASQTGDNQPQHF.

This clonotype was counted only a few times. The rearrangement joins TRBV7-9 to TRBJ1-5; TRBD1 agrees at 10 bases. CDR1 SEHNR and CDR2 FQNEAQ come from the germline V gene (reference sequence). The V segment lost 5 bases and the J segment 7 bases; nucleotides outside the gene matches: 8. The CDR3 contains 15 residues. CDR3 protein: CASSRGTGDVQPQHF. The CDR3 DNA sequence: TGTGCCAGCAGCCGGGGGACAGGGGACGTCCAGCCCCAGCATTTT.

This chain connects TRBV6-6 to TRBJ1-6; the match to TRBD1 covers 7 bases. This CDR3 region has 16 residues. After removal of 7 bases from V and 5 bases from J, the junction contained 11 bases not matched to a gene. The germline CDR1 and CDR2 sequences are MNHNY and SVGAGI (reference sequence). The CDR3 bases are TGTGCCAGCATTTCTCACCCGACAGGGAATAATTCACCCCTCCACTTT. Protein: CASISHPTGNNSPLHF.

The rearrangement joins TRBV25-1 to TRBJ1-5; possible D gene TRBD1, 6 bases. The V gene lost 4 bases and the J gene lost 0 bases, with 13 bases spanning the gap. Germline CDR1 reads MGHDK; CDR2 reads SYGVNS. The CDR3 totals 16 residues. The CDR3: CASSGHRDYSNQPQHF. DNA for the CDR3: TGTGCCAGCAGTGGTCACAGGGACTATAGCAATCAGCCCCAGCATTTT.